Presented here are 21 T cell receptor beta chains from one specimen sequenced in a study of shared clonotypes between healthy human individuals. CD8 cells classed as naive were CD45RO-negative and positively selected for CCR7, excluding terminally differentiated effector memory CD45RA+ cells. Only in-frame clones appear in the TCRdb table, and some are missing; sequencing was by immunoSEQ multiplex PCR. The sample yields millions of clones, around 93% seen once. Source material: naive CD8+ T cells from PBMCs. The receptors derive from a man younger than 35 in good health. Some clones in this sample may be carry-over from other donors' samples.

The chain is built from TRBV4-3 and TRBJ1-4, with 9 positions matching TRBD1. The CDR3 runs 16 residues. Germline V CDR1 and CDR2: LGHNA, YSLEER. V lost 0 bases, J lost 6 bases, and 5 bases stayed unmatched. The CDR3 DNA reads TGCGCCAGCAGCCAAGAGTCGGACAGGGGATATGAAAAACTGTTTTTT. Translating it yields CASSQESDRGYEKLFF.

The chain is built from TRBV6-1 and TRBJ2-7, with D perhaps assigned TRBD1 or TRBD2 (5 bases each). Germline V CDR1 and CDR2: MNHNS, SASEGT. The V end was cut by 4 bases, the J end by 4 bases, with 11 bases between. The CDR3 is made up of 13 amino acids. CDR3 in DNA: TGTGCCAGCAGTGCGATAGGGGAGTACGAGCAGTACTTC. Residues: CASSAIGEYEQYF.

The chain couples TRBV11-1 to TRBJ2-3; 10 bases map to TRBD2. The CDR3 is made up of 17 amino acids. The V segment lost 1 base and the J segment 3 bases; nucleotides outside the gene matches: 7. Germline V gene sequence: CDR1 SGHAT, CDR2 FQDESV (reference sequence). CDR3 bases: TGTGCCAGCAGCTTAGATCCTAGCGGGAGAGGAACAGATACGCAGTATTTT. This gives the protein CASSLDPSGRGTDTQYF.

Here the CDR3 DNA reads TGTGCCAGCAGTCCATATGGTGACTCCTACGAGCAGTACTTC. It is translated as CASSPYGDSYEQYF. The gene calls are TRBV28 and TRBJ2-7; D unclear. Looked up from germline, CDR1 is MDHEN and CDR2 is SYDVKM. The CDR3 contains 14 residues. Trimming removed 5 bases at V and 0 bases at J, with 11 bases between. Full variable domain (rest looked up from reference TRBV28 and TRBJ2-7): DVKVTQSSRYLVKRTGEKVFLECVQDMDHENMFWYRQDPGLGLRLIYFSYDVKMKEKGDIPEGYSVSREKKERFSLILESASTNQTSMYLCASSPYGDSYEQYFGPGTRLTVT.

V is TRBV19 and J is TRBJ2-5, with a possible D match to TRBD2 (5 bases). CDR1 and CDR2 from the germline V gene are LNHDA and SQIVND (reference sequence). CDR3 length: 14 amino acids. Trimming shortened V by 5 bases and J by 5 bases, and 15 bases separated the two germline ends. The DNA of the CDR3 is TGTGCCAGTAGTTCAGCGGTCCGCGGCGAGACCCAGTACTTC. Protein sequence: CASSSAVRGETQYF.

This rearrangement joins TRBV9 to TRBJ1-1; a possible D gene is TRBD1 (5 bases). The CDR3 has 15 amino acids. Germline V CDR1 and CDR2: SGDLS, YYNGEE. V gave up 0 bases and J gave up 3 bases, with 12 bases separating them. CDR3 loop: CASSVVQGRDTEAFF. CDR3 coding DNA: TGTGCCAGCAGCGTAGTGCAGGGCCGGGACACTGAAGCTTTCTTT.

The chain uses TRBV19 and TRBJ1-5; 8 bases agree with TRBD1. CDR3 length: 15 residues. Trimming took 6 bases from V and 4 from J; bases not matched to a gene: 8. Per germline, CDR1 LNHDA and CDR2 SQIVND (reference sequence). Here the CDR3 DNA reads TGTGCCAGTAGCGCGGACAGGGCGATGAATCAGCCCCAGCATTTT. This codes for CASSADRAMNQPQHF.

V gene TRBV6-6 combines with J gene TRBJ1-5; D ambiguous. Germline V gene sequence: CDR1 MNHNY, CDR2 SVGAGI (reference sequence). CDR3 length equals 15 residues. Trimming left V 6 bases short and J 0 bases short, with 12 bases between. DNA for the CDR3: TGTGCCAGCAGCCCAGCCTCCAATAGCAATCAGCCCCAGCATTTT. It codes for CASSPASNSNQPQHF.

The rearrangement links TRBV5-5 to TRBJ1-5; D is possibly TRBD1 (5 bases). Germline V gene sequence: CDR1 SGHKS, CDR2 YYEKEE (reference sequence). V was clipped by 4 bases and J by 3 bases, with 11 bases between them. This CDR3 region has 14 residues. The DNA of the CDR3 is TGTGCCAGCAGCCCCGACAGCATCAATCAGCCCCAGCATTTT. Translating gives CASSPDSINQPQHF.

The V call is TRBV6-6, the J call TRBJ2-7, with a weak D call TRBD1 (5 bases). Trimming stripped 4 bases from V and 2 bases from J, with 12 bases between. The germline gives CDR1 MNHNY, CDR2 SVGAGI (reference sequence). The CDR3 sequence is 14 residues long. The CDR3 coding sequence is TGTGCCAGCAGTTCCCCGACAGCCCCCTACGAGCAGTACTTC. Translation: CASSSPTAPYEQYF.

The rearrangement uses TRBV11-1 and TRBJ2-7, with unresolved D. Between the trimmed V and J ends, which lost 3 bases and 1 base, there was a span of 10 bases. This CDR3 region has 14 residues. Germline CDR1 SGHAT, CDR2 FQDESV (reference sequence). DNA of the CDR3: TGTGCCAGCAGCTTGACGGGTCCTTCCTACGAGCAGTACTTC. Translation: CASSLTGPSYEQYF. Complete variable domain (other parts from reference TRBV11-1 and TRBJ2-7): EAEVAQSPRYKITEKSQAVAFWCDPISGHATLYWYRQILGQGPELLVQFQDESVVDDSQLPKDRFSAERLKGVDSTLKIQPAELGDSAMYLCASSLTGPSYEQYFGPGTRLTVT.

This chain uses TRBV10-3 with TRBJ2-7; 7 positions agree with TRBD1. The CDR3 has 16 amino acids. Trimming cost V 4 bases and J 3 bases; bases outside gene matches: 12. Germline CDR1 and CDR2: ENHRY and SYGVKD. CDR3 DNA: TGTGCCATCAGTGTTGTTACCGGGACAGCCTACTACGAGCAGTACTTC. Residues: CAISVVTGTAYYEQYF.

The chain employs TRBV28 and TRBJ2-1; 7 bases are shared with TRBD2. The V gene's germline CDR1 is MDHEN and CDR2 SYDVKM. V lost 6 bases and J lost 0; bases outside the gene matches: 5. The CDR3 spans 15 residues. CDR3 bases: TGTGCCAGCAGCACTGGCGGGAGCTCCTACAATGAGCAGTTCTTC. Protein: CASSTGGSSYNEQFF.

About this clone itself: Other DNA sequences in this sample translate to the same CDR3. V is TRBV19 and J is TRBJ1-1; maybe TRBD1 (5 bases). CDR1 LNHDA and CDR2 SQIVND come from the germline V gene (reference sequence). The CDR3 has 13 residues. Trimming shortened V by 5 bases and J by 0 bases, and 7 bases separated the two germline ends. The CDR3 DNA reads TGTGCCAGTAGTCTGGGGGTGAACACTGAAGCTTTCTTT. Translating gives CASSLGVNTEAFF.

The chain is built from TRBV6-1 and TRBJ2-1; weak D call: TRBD2 (6 bases). This CDR3 has 15 amino acids. CDR1 and CDR2 (germline): MNHNS, SASEGT. With 1 base removed from V and 9 bases from J, the gap between germline ends came to 16 bases. CDR3 DNA sequence: TGTGCCAGCAGTGAAGTGCCGGAGGGATATACTGAGCAGTTCTTC. Encoded protein: CASSEVPEGYTEQFF.

The rearrangement links TRBV6-1 to TRBJ1-5; D gene uncertain. Per germline, CDR1 MNHNS and CDR2 SASEGT. This CDR3 comprises 13 residues. Trimming took off 2 bases at V and 5 bases at J, with 7 bases between the two ends. In nucleotides, the CDR3 is TGTGCCAGCAGTGAAATCTGGGATCAGCCCCAGCATTTT. Translated: CASSEIWDQPQHF.

V gene TRBV7-9 combines with J gene TRBJ1-4; D not resolved. Trimming cost V 4 bases and J 7 bases, with 7 bases left between them. Germline assignment: CDR1 SEHNR and CDR2 FQNEAQ (reference sequence). This CDR3 region has 12 residues. In DNA form, the CDR3 reads TGTGCCAGCAGCTCCGAGGCTGAAAAACTGTTTTTT. Translation: CASSSEAEKLFF.

V usage is TRBV5-6 and J usage is TRBJ1-1; tentatively, D is TRBD1 (5 bases). Germline V CDR1 and CDR2: SGHDT, YYEEEE. Trimming removed 4 bases from V and 3 bases from J, with 16 bases in between. CDR3 size: 15 residues. CDR3 DNA: TGTGCCAGCAGCGGGGGAGTAAATGCGTACACTGAAGCTTTCTTT. Its protein product is CASSGGVNAYTEAFF.

The chain has TRBV28 and TRBJ1-2; no definite D call. Germline values: CDR1 MDHEN, CDR2 SYDVKM. This CDR3 spans 13 amino acids. Trimming shortened V by 6 bases and J by 4 bases, and 12 bases separated the two germline ends. The CDR3 coding sequence is TGTGCCAGCAGACACAATGAGGGCTATGGCTACACCTTC. This gives the protein CASRHNEGYGYTF.

This chain uses TRBV27 with TRBJ1-1; unclear D gene. The length of the CDR3 is 16 residues. The V gene's germline CDR1 is MNHEY and CDR2 SMNVEV (reference sequence). Trimming removed 7 bases from V and 1 base from J, with 19 bases in between. The chain's CDR3 is CASTSEWNGKNTEAFF. CDR3 bases: TGTGCCAGCACCTCCGAATGGAACGGGAAGAACACTGAAGCTTTCTTT.

Remarks on this clone: A junction boundary mismatches the germline segment, possibly from a read error. The chain combines TRBV7-8 with TRBJ1-1; no definite D call. The CDR3 extends over 16 amino acids. Germline values: CDR1 SGHVS, CDR2 FQNEAQ. This CDR3 is CASSRLTERANAEAFF. The CDR3 nucleotides are TGTGCCAGCAGCCGACTTACTGAACGGGCGAACGCTGAAGCTTTCTTT.